This section outlines one T cell receptor beta chain sequence together with its context. This sample is part of a study of T cell responses to AZD1222 COVID-19 vaccine. Generated by immunoSEQ multiplex PCR, the TCRdb table keeps only in-frame clones and is missing some. The sample lists some 170,000 clones; more than 90% were seen once. This specimen consisted of peripheral blood, obtained on day 0 of AZD1222 vaccination. This clonotype originated in an adult in good health.

CDR3 DNA sequence: TGTGCCAGCAGCGCTGGAGCTTACAATGAGCAGTTCTTC. It codes for CASSAGAYNEQFF. The chain uses TRBV9 and TRBJ2-1; D is unresolved. Between the trimmed V and J ends, which lost 3 bases and 4 bases, there was a span of 8 bases. This CDR3 is built from 13 residues. Germline CDR1 SGDLS, CDR2 YYNGEE.